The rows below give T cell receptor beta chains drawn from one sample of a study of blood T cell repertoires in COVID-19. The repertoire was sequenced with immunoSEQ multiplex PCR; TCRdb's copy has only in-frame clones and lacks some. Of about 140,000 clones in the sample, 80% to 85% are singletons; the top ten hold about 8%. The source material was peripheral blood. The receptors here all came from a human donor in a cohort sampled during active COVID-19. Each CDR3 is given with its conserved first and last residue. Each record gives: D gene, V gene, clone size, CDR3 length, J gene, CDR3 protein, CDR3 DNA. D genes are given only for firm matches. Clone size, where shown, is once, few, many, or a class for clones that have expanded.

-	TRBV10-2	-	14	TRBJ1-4	CASSLERGGVELFF	TGCGCCAGCAGTTTAGAACGGGGTGGAGTGGAACTGTTTTTT
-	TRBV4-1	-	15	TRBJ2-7	CASSQAPLSAYEQYF	TGCGCCAGCAGCCAAGCCCCGTTATCTGCCTACGAGCAGTACTTC
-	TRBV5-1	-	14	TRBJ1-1	CASSVTGMNTEAFF	TGCGCCAGCAGCGTGACCGGGATGAACACTGAAGCTTTCTTT
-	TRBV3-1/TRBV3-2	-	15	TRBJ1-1	CASSQEVGGLSLAFF	TGTGCCAGCAGCCAAGAGGTAGGGGGTTTGTCGTTGGCTTTCTTT
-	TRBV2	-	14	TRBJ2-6	CASSDSSGANVLTF	TGTGCCAGCAGTGACAGCTCTGGGGCCAACGTCCTGACTTTC
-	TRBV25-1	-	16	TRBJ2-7	CASSEGSGRSSYEQYF	TGTGCCAGCAGTGAAGGCTCAGGGAGGAGCTCCTACGAGCAGTACTTC
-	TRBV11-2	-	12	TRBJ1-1	CASRPARTEAFF	TGTGCCAGCAGGCCCGCGAGGACTGAAGCTTTCTTT
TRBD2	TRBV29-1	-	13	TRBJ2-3	CSVDGLALDTQYF	TGCAGCGTTGACGGACTAGCGCTGGATACGCAGTATTTT
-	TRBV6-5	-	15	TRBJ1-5	CASSYSRGGGQPQHF	TGTGCCAGCAGTTACTCGAGGGGGGGCGGTCAGCCCCAGCATTTT
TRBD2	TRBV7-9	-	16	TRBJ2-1	CASSPELAGGYNEQFF	TGTGCCAGCAGCCCAGAACTAGCGGGGGGCTACAATGAGCAGTTCTTC
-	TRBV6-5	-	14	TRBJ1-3	CALRSGISGNTIYF	TGTGCCTTGAGGTCGGGGATCTCTGGAAACACCATATATTTT
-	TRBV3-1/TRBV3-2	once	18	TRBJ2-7	CASSQDFFWAGSSYEQYF	TGTGCCAGCAGCCAAGATTTTTTCTGGGCGGGGAGCTCCTACGAGCAGTACTTC
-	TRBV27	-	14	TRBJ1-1	CASGREGQNTEAFF	TGTGCCAGCGGCAGGGAGGGTCAGAACACTGAAGCTTTCTTT
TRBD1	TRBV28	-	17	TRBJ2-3	CASSFRQGQGGTDTQYF	TGTGCCAGCAGTTTCCGCCAAGGACAGGGGGGCACAGATACGCAGTATTTT
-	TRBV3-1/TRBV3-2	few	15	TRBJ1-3	CASSLSRGSGNTIYF	TGTGCCAGCAGCCTAAGCAGGGGCTCTGGAAACACCATATATTTT
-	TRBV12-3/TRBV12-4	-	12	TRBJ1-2	CASSSTEYGYTF	TGTGCCAGCAGTTCGACGGAGTATGGCTACACCTTC
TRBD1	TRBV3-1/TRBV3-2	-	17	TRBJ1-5	CASSQGTGGLKNQPQHF	TGTGCCAGCAGCCAAGGGACAGGGGGCTTGAAAAATCAGCCCCAGCATTTT
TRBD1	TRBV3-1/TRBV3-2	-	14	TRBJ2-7	CASSQTGAYYEQYF	TGTGCCAGCAGCCAAACAGGGGCCTACTACGAGCAGTACTTC
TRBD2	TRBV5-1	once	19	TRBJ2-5	CASSVTPRLAGGWKETQYF	TGCGCCAGCAGCGTTACCCCCCGACTAGCGGGGGGTTGGAAGGAGACCCAGTACTTC
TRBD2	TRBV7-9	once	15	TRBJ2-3	CASSTRGGDTDTQYF	TGTGCCAGCAGCACGCGGGGGGGCGACACAGATACGCAGTATTTT
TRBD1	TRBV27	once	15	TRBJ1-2	CASSLLGQGAYGYTF	TGTGCCAGCAGTTTACTGGGACAGGGGGCTTATGGCTACACCTTC
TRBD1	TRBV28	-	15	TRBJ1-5	CASSPLDRVYQPQHF	TGTGCCAGCAGCCCCCTGGACAGGGTCTATCAGCCCCAGCATTTT
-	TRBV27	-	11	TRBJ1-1	CASIQGTEAFF	TGTGCCAGCATCCAGGGCACTGAAGCTTTCTTT
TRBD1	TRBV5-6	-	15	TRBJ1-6	CASSWGQGPLRSLHF	TGTGCCAGCAGCTGGGGACAGGGGCCTCTACGGTCCCTCCACTTT
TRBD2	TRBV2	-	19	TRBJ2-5	CASSEWKTSGGDGQETQYF	TGTGCCAGCAGTGAATGGAAAACTAGCGGGGGGGATGGACAAGAGACCCAGTACTTC
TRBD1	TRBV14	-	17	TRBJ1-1	CASSQDWAGQPNTEAFF	TGTGCCAGCAGCCAAGACTGGGCGGGACAGCCGAACACTGAAGCTTTCTTT
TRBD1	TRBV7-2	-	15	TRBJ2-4	CASSHDREAKNIQYF	TGTGCCAGCAGCCACGACAGGGAAGCCAAAAACATTCAGTACTTC
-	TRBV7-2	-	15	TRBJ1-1	CASSLQQGPNTEAFF	TGTGCCAGCAGCCTTCAACAGGGCCCGAACACTGAAGCTTTCTTT
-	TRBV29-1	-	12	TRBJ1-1	CSVDVSYTEAFF	TGCAGCGTTGACGTGAGTTACACTGAAGCTTTCTTT
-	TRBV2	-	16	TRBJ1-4	CASRQGEAPTNEKLFF	TGTGCCAGCAGACAGGGAGAGGCTCCAACTAATGAAAAACTGTTTTTT
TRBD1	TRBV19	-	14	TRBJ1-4	CATHITGGSEKLFF	TGTGCCACCCATATTACAGGGGGATCGGAAAAACTGTTTTTT
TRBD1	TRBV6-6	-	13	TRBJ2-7	CASSKQGWDEQYF	TGTGCCAGCAGTAAACAGGGGTGGGACGAGCAGTACTTC
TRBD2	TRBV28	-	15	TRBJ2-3	CASSKPGGAIDTQYF	TGTGCCAGCAGTAAGCCCGGGGGGGCAATAGATACGCAGTATTTT
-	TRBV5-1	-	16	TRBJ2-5	CASSLVSGSTQETQYF	TGCGCCAGCAGCTTGGTTTCAGGCAGTACACAAGAGACCCAGTACTTC
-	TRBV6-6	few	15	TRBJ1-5	CASRSDQWGGQPQHF	TGTGCCAGCAGATCCGACCAGTGGGGCGGCCAGCCCCAGCATTTT
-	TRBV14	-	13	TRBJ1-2	CASSPWQNYGYTF	TGTGCCAGCAGCCCCTGGCAGAACTATGGCTACACCTTC
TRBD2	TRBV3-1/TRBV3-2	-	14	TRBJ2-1	CASGGGAGINEQFF	TGTGCCAGTGGCGGGGGGGCCGGTATCAATGAGCAGTTCTTC
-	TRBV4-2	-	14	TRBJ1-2	CASSQGGANYGYTF	TGTGCCAGCAGCCAAGGGGGAGCTAACTATGGCTACACCTTC
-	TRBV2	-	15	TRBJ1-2	CASSNVGTSNYGYTF	TGTGCCAGCAGTAACGTGGGGACATCAAACTATGGCTACACCTTC
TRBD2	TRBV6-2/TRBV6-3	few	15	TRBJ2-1	CASSGTSGADNEQFF	TGTGCCAGCAGCGGGACTAGCGGGGCAGACAATGAGCAGTTCTTC
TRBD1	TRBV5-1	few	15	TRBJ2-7	CASSLAGQGGYEQYF	TGCGCCAGCAGCTTGGCCGGACAGGGGGGGTACGAGCAGTACTTC
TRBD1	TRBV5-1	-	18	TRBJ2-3	CASSPHRTGDGSTDTQYF	TGCGCCAGCAGCCCGCATAGGACAGGGGATGGGAGCACAGATACGCAGTATTTT
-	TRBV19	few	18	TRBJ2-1	CASSIVPPRGGTYNEQFF	TGTGCCAGTAGTATAGTTCCCCCCAGGGGCGGAACCTACAATGAGCAGTTCTTC
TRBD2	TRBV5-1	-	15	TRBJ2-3	CASSLDSGGANTQYF	TGCGCCAGCAGCTTGGATAGCGGGGGGGCAAATACGCAGTATTTT
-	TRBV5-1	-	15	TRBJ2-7	CASSLDGTHAYEQYF	TGCGCCAGCAGCTTGGACGGGACACACGCCTACGAGCAGTACTTC
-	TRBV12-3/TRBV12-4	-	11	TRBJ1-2	CASSLGFAHTF	TGTGCCAGCAGTTTAGGGTTCGCGCACACCTTC
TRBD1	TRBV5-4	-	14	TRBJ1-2	CASSLRGTEWSYTF	TGTGCCAGCAGCCTTCGGGGGACAGAATGGAGCTACACCTTC
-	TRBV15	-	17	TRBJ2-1	CATSRDNRAKGDNEQFF	TGTGCCACCAGCAGAGATAATAGGGCAAAGGGGGACAATGAGCAGTTCTTC
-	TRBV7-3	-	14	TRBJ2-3	CASSPGERTDTQYF	TGTGCCAGCAGCCCCGGGGAGCGCACAGATACGCAGTATTTT
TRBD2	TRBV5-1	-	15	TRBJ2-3	CASSFSGGVTDTQYF	TGCGCCAGCAGCTTTAGCGGGGGAGTCACAGATACGCAGTATTTT
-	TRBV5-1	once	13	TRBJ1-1	CASSSGGNPGAFF	TGCGCCAGCAGCTCCGGAGGCAACCCCGGGGCTTTCTTT